This entry describes one T cell receptor (beta chain). These data are taken from a study of blood T cell repertoires in COVID-19. Study overall: Italy, Spain and the United States were the sources of the convalescent and acute COVID-19 samples.

The repertoire was sequenced with immunoSEQ multiplex PCR; TCRdb's copy has only in-frame clones and lacks some. The sample lists about 220,000 clones, about 86% occurring once. The sequence was obtained from a woman in her thirties who had recovered from COVID-19. Sequencing was carried out using peripheral blood.

The CDR3 region is CASTPGPYNEQFF. The CDR3 DNA sequence: TGCGCCAGCACCCCGGGTCCCTACAATGAGCAGTTCTTC. This chain uses TRBV10-1 with TRBJ2-1, with D hard to call. The CDR3 is made up of 13 amino acids. Germline V lookup: CDR1 WNHNN, CDR2 SYGVQD (reference sequence). Trimming took off 7 bases at V and 2 bases at J, with 9 bases between the two ends.